What follows describes a single T cell receptor (beta chain). The data were obtained in a study of shared clonotypes between healthy human individuals. The wider study: Donors consisted of a couple of women and a few men between 18 and 49.

Repertoires were generated with immunoSEQ multiplex PCR, while TCRdb's copy carries only in-frame clones and drops some. The data contain over a million clones, approximately 98% of them singletons. The sample consisted of naive CD4+ T cells sorted from blood. The subset is: CD45RA+ positively selected. This clonotype originated in a man aged 25-40 years in good health.

CDR3 sequence: CASRLDFNTGELFF. As DNA, the CDR3 is TGTGCCAGCAGACTAGACTTTAACACCGGGGAGCTGTTTTTT. The chain combines TRBV28 with TRBJ2-2, with D possibly matching TRBD2 (5 bases). Deletions cut 6 bases from V and 2 bases from J, with 10 bases between. This CDR3 is built from 14 residues. Per the germline V gene, CDR1 is MDHEN and CDR2 is SYDVKM.